In its sample, the clone carrying this T cell receptor beta chain was seen once. Sequencing used immunoSEQ multiplex PCR; TCRdb keeps in-frame clones, though not all of them. The table lists tens of thousands of clones, around 89% of them singletons. Described time point: pretreatment peripheral blood. These data belong to a study of PD-L1 blockade in urothelial cancer. Study background: Beginning in about 2014, patients received atezolizumab, given as 1,200 mg intravenously every 3 weeks. Patients had received 0 to 3 prior chemotherapy regimens. Analyses used blood from 3 weeks (second dose) and 6 weeks after treatment start.

V was clipped by 1 base and J by 4 bases; unmatched bases: 5. Germline V gene lookup returns CDR1 LGHNA and CDR2 YNFKEQ. There are 16 residues in the CDR3. The sequence came from a man aged 55-75 years with urothelial cancer. The V and J genes are TRBV4-2 and TRBJ1-5; 9 bases are shared with TRBD1. Sequencing used PBMCs, obtained around atezolizumab (anti-PD-L1) treatment. The CDR3, as DNA: TGTGCCAGCAGCCAAGTTTACGGGACAGGGAATCAGCCCCAGCATTTT. The encoded protein is CASSQVYGTGNQPQHF.